The source of this TCR beta chain is a study of CD8 T cells in ankylosing spondylitis. There are many counts of this clonotype. Its antigen is undetermined. Study-wide findings and caveats: Reportedly, matched ankylosing spondylitis synovial fluid was significantly enriched for disease-linked clones. Clones linked with disease were CD8+ and fairly uncommon in the peripheral blood.

From the 5' RACE reads, TCRdb called clonotypes with MiXCR, one entry per CDR3 protein. The table records about 240,000 distinct CDR3 sequences, 8.6% of them present only once. V was cut by 3 bases and J by 1 base, with 10 bases left in between. The CDR3 is 13 residues long. CDR1 and CDR2 from the germline V gene are SQVTM and ANQGSEA. The clonotype originates from a male donor with ankylosing spondylitis or in good health (not recorded which). V and J are TRBV29-1 and TRBJ2-7, with TRBD2 as a possible D gene (5 bases). The sample comprised blood, either unsorted or a sorted T cell fraction (not recorded which). The CDR3 coding sequence is TGCAGCGTTGAGGACGGGAAATCCTACGAGCAGTACTTC. It yields the protein CSVEDGKSYEQYF.